The rows below give T cell receptor beta chains drawn from one sample of a study of breast tumors, draining lymph nodes, adjacent tissues. TCRdb fed the multiplex PCR reads into MiXCR, producing one record per CDR3 protein. The sample yields approximately 230,000 distinct CDR3 sequences, under 35% seen once. The material sequenced was axillary lymph node tissue. These receptor sequences come from a female donor with breast cancer. Some clones in this sample may be carry-over from other donors' samples. The CDR3 runs from the conserved cysteine through the conserved F or W. A D gene is named only where the DNA matches it firmly. Clone size is stated in some rows and not others, as once, few, many or a class when expanded.

D gene	V gene	clone size	J gene	CDR3 DNA	CDR3 protein
TRBD2	TRBV12-3/TRBV12-4	many	TRBJ2-5	TGTGCCAGCAGAACCTCGGACACCGGGGGGGAGACCCAGTACTTC	CASRTSDTGGETQYF
-	TRBV4-3	few	TRBJ2-5	TGCGCCAGCAGTCGATTCAGGAGCGAAGAGACCCAGTACTTC	CASSRFRSEETQYF
-	TRBV20-1	many	TRBJ2-5	TGCAGTGCTATAAGGCCAGGGGGGATAGAGACCCAGTACTTC	CSAIRPGGIETQYF
-	TRBV20-1	-	TRBJ1-2	TGCAGTGCTGGAGAGGTAGTTTATGGCTACACCTTC	CSAGEVVYGYTF
TRBD2	TRBV6-1	-	TRBJ2-1	TGTGCCAGCAGTCTTACTAGCGACAATGAGCAGTTCTTC	CASSLTSDNEQFF
-	TRBV29-1	many	TRBJ2-2	TGCAGCGTACGAAGGGGAAACACCGGGGAGCTGTTTTTT	CSVRRGNTGELFF
TRBD2	TRBV10-3	-	TRBJ2-1	TGTGCCATCAGCCCTGGGGCGGGGGGTTACAATGAGCAGTTCTTC	CAISPGAGGYNEQFF
-	TRBV20-1	many	TRBJ2-2	TGCAGTGCTAGAGGTATTACCGGGGAGCTGTTTTTT	CSARGITGELFF
-	TRBV10-2	-	TRBJ2-3	TGTGCCAGCAGCTTGGCGGATGGGATTCCGGCAGATACGCAGTATTTT	CASSLADGIPADTQYF
-	TRBV20-1	many	TRBJ1-2	TGCAGTGCTGGCCTTAGCGGACGCTACTATGGCTACACCTTC	CSAGLSGRYYGYTF
TRBD2	TRBV6-2/TRBV6-3	-	TRBJ2-1	TGTGCCAGCACCCCCGGGACTAGCGCAAAAAAAAAGTTCTTC	CASTPGTSAKKKFF
-	TRBV6-5	many	TRBJ1-6	TGTGCCAGCAGTTACTCCCAGGGGCTGGGTGGTTCACCCCTCCACTTT	CASSYSQGLGGSPLHF
TRBD1	TRBV27	few	TRBJ1-5	TGTGCCAGCAGTCTAGGACAGGGGAACGACCAGCCCCAGCATTTT	CASSLGQGNDQPQHF
-	TRBV2	many	TRBJ1-2	TGTGCCAGCAGTGCAGACGGTAACTATGGCTACACCTTC	CASSADGNYGYTF
TRBD2	TRBV5-6	-	TRBJ2-3	TGTGCCAGCAGCTTAGATGCGGGAGGGCCTTCAGATACGCAGTATTTT	CASSLDAGGPSDTQYF
TRBD2	TRBV9	many	TRBJ2-2	TGTGCCAGCAGCATCGGACTAGCGGCCCCTCCGAACACCGGGGAGCTGTTTTTT	CASSIGLAAPPNTGELFF
TRBD2	TRBV24-1	many	TRBJ2-2	TGTGCCACCAGTGACGCTAGCGGGAGCGCGAACACCGGGGAGCTGTTTTTT	CATSDASGSANTGELFF
TRBD1	TRBV5-8	few	TRBJ1-3	TGTGCCAGCAGCAGGACAGGGGGCTCTGGAAACACCATATATTTT	CASSRTGGSGNTIYF
TRBD1	TRBV20-1	many	TRBJ1-2	TGCAGTGCTAGGAGGACAGGGGGCGTTTACGGCTACACCTTC	CSARRTGGVYGYTF
-	TRBV9	-	TRBJ2-6	-	CASSVDGTHFTDTQYFGPGTRLTF
TRBD2	TRBV20-1	-	TRBJ2-7	TGCAGTGCTACCTCCGGGACTAGCTCCTCCGAGCAGTACTTC	CSATSGTSSSEQYF
-	TRBV6-6	few	TRBJ2-6	TGTGCCAGCAGGCCCTCGGTCTCTGGGGCCAACGTCCTGACTTTC	CASRPSVSGANVLTF
-	TRBV2	-	TRBJ1-5	TGTGCCAGCAGTGTTTACCGGGGGGACAATGAGCATTTT	CASSVYRGDNEHF
TRBD2	TRBV19	many	TRBJ2-5	TGTGCCAGTAGTATAGTTGGGACTAGCGGCAATCAAGAGACCCAGTACTTC	CASSIVGTSGNQETQYF
TRBD2	TRBV12-3/TRBV12-4	many	TRBJ2-1	TGTGCCAGCAGTCCCAGGACTAGCAGTCCCTACAATGAGCAGTTCTTC	CASSPRTSSPYNEQFF
-	TRBV6-4	-	TRBJ2-6	TGTGCCAGCAGGGGAGGAATGGCGGGGGCCAACGTCCTGACTTTC	CASRGGMAGANVLTF
TRBD2	TRBV10-3	many	TRBJ2-1	TGTGCCATTGCAGCGGGAGGGCCTTACAATGAGCAGTTCTTC	CAIAAGGPYNEQFF
-	TRBV7-9	many	TRBJ2-7	TGTGCCAGCGCCAGGGCGGACGAGCAGTACTTC	CASARADEQYF
TRBD1	TRBV2	many	TRBJ1-6	TGTGCCAGCAGTACCCCGGACAGGGGTGGCAATTCACCCCTCCACTTT	CASSTPDRGGNSPLHF
-	TRBV7-7	-	TRBJ2-5	TGTGCCCGCGGGTTGGAGCGCGGGGAGACCCAGTACTTC	CARGLERGETQYF
-	TRBV7-3	-	TRBJ2-2	TGTGCCAGCACCTCAGGGGAGCTGTTTTTT	CASTSGELFF
TRBD1	TRBV12-5	many	TRBJ2-5	TGTGCTAGTGGTGCCAGGGGGCACGAGACCCAGTACTTC	CASGARGHETQYF
TRBD1	TRBV6-1	-	TRBJ1-4	TGTGCCAGCAGCTGGACAGGGGTGAATGAAAAACTGTTTTTT	CASSWTGVNEKLFF
TRBD1	TRBV11-1	many	TRBJ2-3	TGTGCCAGCAGCTCTCCAACACCTCAAGGACAGGGGGCTGGCCATAGCACAGATACGCAGTATTTT	CASSSPTPQGQGAGHSTDTQYF
-	TRBV11-2	few	TRBJ2-3	TGTGCCAGCAGCTTTATGTGGGGGGGCACAGATACGCAGTATTTT	CASSFMWGGTDTQYF
-	TRBV20-1	many	TRBJ1-2	TGCAGTGCTAGGGCCTATGGCTACACCTTC	CSARAYGYTF
-	TRBV5-1	-	TRBJ2-1	TGCGCCAGCAGCAAGCGGGAGCAGTTCTTC	CASSKREQFF
TRBD2	TRBV20-1	-	TRBJ2-1	TGCAGTGCTAGTGGCAGAGTAGCGGGAGGGCCGGGCAATGAGCAGTTCTTC	CSASGRVAGGPGNEQFF
-	TRBV29-1	many	TRBJ2-1	TGCGCCAGCAGGGAGGCCTACAATGAGCAGTTCTTC	CASREAYNEQFF